These 9 T cell receptor beta chains came from one sample sequenced in a study of response to subunit inactivated influenza vaccine. TCRdb analysed the RT-PCR reads with MiXCR anew, one entry per CDR3 protein. The sample comprises 650,000 to 700,000 distinct CDR3 sequences, around a sixth of which are singletons, and more than 9% rests with the top ten. Here the sequenced sample was PBMCs from blood, taken approximately 13 days after vaccination. These receptors came from a middle-aged man who received an inactivated influenza vaccine.

This chain joins TRBV28 and TRBJ2-5, with TRBD2 identical over 8 bases. With V trimmed by 6 bases and J by 5 bases, 23 bases remained unmatched. The CDR3 loop spans 19 amino acids. Germline V lookup: CDR1 MDHEN, CDR2 SYDVKM. This CDR3 is CASSPLGIPGGILGETQYF. For the CDR3, the DNA is TGTGCCAGCAGCCCTCTGGGAATACCGGGAGGGATCTTGGGGGAGACCCAGTACTTC.

This clonotype has more than one count but fewer than ten. The rearrangement joins TRBV20-1 to TRBJ2-3; weak D call: TRBD1 (6 bases). Germline V gene lookup returns CDR1 DFQATT and CDR2 SNEGSKA (reference sequence). The CDR3 consists of 12 residues. Trimming cost V 0 bases and J 11 bases, with 12 bases left between them. The CDR3 DNA sequence: TGCAGTGCTAGAGAGGGGGCACGGGGGCAGTATTTT. This translates into CSAREGARGQYF.

The chain employs TRBV5-1 and TRBJ1-1; D is perhaps TRBD1 (5 bases). V was cut by 0 bases and J by 0 bases, with 9 bases left in between. CDR1 and CDR2 (germline): SGHRS, YFSETQ. CDR3 length equals 15 residues. The CDR3 reads CASSLAGPLNTEAFF. The DNA of the CDR3 is TGCGCCAGCAGCTTGGCGGGACCCCTGAACACTGAAGCTTTCTTT.

This clonotype turned up a few times. The CDR3 DNA is TGTGCCAGCACCGCCGACAGGGAAGGGAACACCGGGGAGCTGTTTTTT. Its translation is CASTADREGNTGELFF. J is TRBJ2-2 and V is TRBV7-9; TRBD1 aligns across 7 bases. CDR3 size: 16 residues. The trim removed 7 bases at V and 1 base at J, leaving 9 bases unmatched. Germline V gives CDR1 SEHNR, CDR2 FQNEAQ (reference sequence).

This clonotype occurred a few times. The chain employs TRBV6-2 or TRBV6-3 and TRBJ2-3, with 7 positions matching TRBD1. Germline CDR1 MNHEY, CDR2 SVGEGT. V lost 6 bases and J lost 0; bases outside the gene matches: 3. This CDR3 region has 14 residues. The CDR3 nucleotides read TGTGCCAGCAGAGGACAGGCTAGCACAGATACGCAGTATTTT. Protein: CASRGQASTDTQYF.

Many counts were recorded for this clonotype. The rearrangement links TRBV6-1 to TRBJ1-1; D is possibly TRBD1 (6 bases). Germline loops: CDR1 MNHNS, CDR2 SASEGT. V was trimmed by 5 bases and J by 1 base, leaving 8 bases between them. This CDR3 has 13 amino acids. CDR3 DNA: TGTGCCAGCAGTAAGACAGGGAACACTGAAGCTTTCTTT. Amino acid sequence: CASSKTGNTEAFF.

This clonotype was counted ten times or more. This chain uses TRBV6-5 with TRBJ2-2, with TRBD2 matching 10 bases. This CDR3 region has 18 residues. CDR1 MNHEY and CDR2 SVGAGI come from the germline V gene. J was trimmed by 5 bases and V by 2 bases; bases with no gene match: 11. The CDR3 bases are TGTGCCAGCAGTTACATCGAGTCTAGCGGGAGTAAAACCGGGGAGCTGTTTTTT. This translates into CASSYIESSGSKTGELFF.

This clonotype was observed a few times. The chain recombines TRBV12-3 or TRBV12-4 with TRBJ1-1; D remains ambiguous. The CDR3 extends over 13 amino acids. With 5 bases removed from V and 12 bases from J, the gap between germline ends came to 19 bases. The CDR3: CASSLRFSSQTFF. CDR3 bases: TGTGCCAGCAGTCTACGTTTTTCGTCCCAGACTTTCTTT.

This clonotype was observed a handful of times. The chain uses TRBV20-1 and TRBJ1-2, with a possible D match to TRBD1 (6 bases). The CDR3 is made up of 12 amino acids. V dropped 6 bases and J dropped 4 bases, with 12 bases sitting between them. CDR1 is DFQATT and CDR2 is SNEGSKA in the germline V gene (reference sequence). The CDR3: CSAGGGTYGYTF. The CDR3 DNA follows: TGCAGTGCAGGGGGGGGGACCTATGGCTACACCTTC.